Following are 9 T cell receptor beta chains from one sample sequenced in a study of blood T cell repertoires in COVID-19. Method: immunoSEQ multiplex PCR; TCRdb's copy keeps in-frame clones and lacks some. The data contain approximately 460,000 clones, 89% of them singletons. The sequencing input was peripheral blood. These receptor sequences come from a young man with COVID-19, enrolled during active disease.

V gene TRBV2 combines with J gene TRBJ2-5, with D possibly TRBD2 on 7 matching bases. The CDR3 totals 12 residues. Germline V CDR1 and CDR2: SNHLY, FYNNEI. The CDR3 DNA reads TGTGGAGGGGGGGCCTACCAAGAGACCCAGTACTTC. Translating gives CGGGAYQETQYF.

The chain combines TRBV2 with TRBJ2-5; 7 bases line up with TRBD2. Trimming removed 4 bases from V and 4 bases from J; junction bases left unmatched: 6. CDR3 length equals 14 residues. Germline lookup yields CDR1 SNHLY and CDR2 FYNNEI. The CDR3 is CASSASASGETQYF. The CDR3 DNA is TGTGCCAGCAGTGCGTCGGCTAGCGGAGAGACCCAGTACTTC.

The CDR3 nucleotides are TGTGCCAGCACCCGGACAGGGGGCAACACCGGGGAGCTGTTTTTT. This gives the protein CASTRTGGNTGELFF. J is TRBJ2-2 and V is TRBV6-5, with 11 positions matching TRBD1. The trim removed 7 bases at V and 2 bases at J, leaving 3 bases unmatched. CDR1 and CDR2 (germline): MNHEY, SVGAGI. This CDR3 is 15 amino acids long.

The sample holds a few counts of this clone. The rearrangement uses TRBV3-1 (or the pseudogene TRBV3-2) and TRBJ2-3; 11 bases are shared with TRBD2. V shed 1 base, J shed 4 bases, and the junction held 7 bases outside the gene matches. The CDR3 is 17 amino acids. Germline CDR1 LGHDT, CDR2 YNNKEL (reference sequence). This chain's CDR3 is CASSQGLLAGAPDTQYF. The DNA for the CDR3 is TGTGCCAGCAGCCAAGGACTACTAGCGGGAGCCCCAGATACGCAGTATTTT.

The chain has TRBV3-1 (or the pseudogene TRBV3-2) and TRBJ1-6; 10 bases match TRBD1. V shed 5 bases and J 9 bases; nucleotides not matched to a gene: 7. The CDR3 runs to 15 residues. Germline CDR1 reads LGHDT; CDR2 reads YNNKEL (reference sequence). As DNA, the CDR3 is TGTGCCAGCAGCGTTCGCCGGGACAGGGGTTCACCCCTCCACTTT. This codes for CASSVRRDRGSPLHF.

This clone was recorded once. The chain recombines TRBV19 with TRBJ1-5; 9 bases match TRBD1. Trimming removed 4 bases from V and 6 bases from J; junction bases left unmatched: 1. Germline CDR1 reads LNHDA; CDR2 reads SQIVND (reference sequence). The CDR3 covers 13 residues. The CDR3 loop reads CASSRTGAQPQHF. The CDR3 nucleotides are TGTGCCAGTAGTAGGACAGGGGCTCAGCCCCAGCATTTT.

This clone was counted between two and nine times. V gene TRBV6-4 combines with J gene TRBJ2-1; 11 positions match TRBD2. The J segment lost 6 bases and the V segment lost 0 bases, leaving 1 base of the junction unmatched. The germline V gene encodes CDR1 MRHNA and CDR2 SNTAGT. The CDR3 spans 15 residues. CDR3 amino acids: CASSDSSGGANEQFF. In nucleotides, the CDR3 is TGTGCCAGCAGTGACTCTAGCGGGGGGGCCAATGAGCAGTTCTTC.

The V call is TRBV24-1, the J call TRBJ2-1, with 11 bases lining up with TRBD2. With V trimmed by 2 bases and J by 10 bases, 9 bases remained unmatched. The CDR3 consists of 16 residues. Looked up from germline, CDR1 is KGHDR and CDR2 is SFDVKD. The DNA of the CDR3 is TGTGCCACCAGTGATTGGAAACTAGCGGGAGATGGAGAGCAGTTCTTC. It yields the protein CATSDWKLAGDGEQFF.

This clone was observed once. The CDR3 spells CASSHVSGRAYGEQFF. The CDR3 DNA is TGTGCCAGCAGCCACGTTAGCGGGAGGGCCTATGGTGAGCAGTTCTTC. The chain is built from TRBV3-1 (or the pseudogene TRBV3-2) and TRBJ2-1, with 11 bases identical to TRBD2. Germline V lookup: CDR1 LGHDT, CDR2 YNNKEL (reference sequence). The V and J ends lost 3 bases and 9 bases, in that order; junction bases with no gene match: 10. The CDR3 is made up of 16 amino acids.